Listed here are 16 T cell receptor beta chains from one sample, sequenced in a study of CD8+ T cells in alopecia areata. Sequencing used cDNA as its template, made by extracting RNA and reverse transcribing it. Produced via immunoSEQ multiplex PCR; TCRdb's table is partial and in-frame only. In the table there are over 150,000 clones, roughly three fifths of which are singletons. Input material: CD8+ T cells sorted from blood. The receptors shown here come from a human donor in good health.

This chain links TRBV2 with TRBJ1-3; D unresolved. Germline-derived CDR1 and CDR2 are SNHLY and FYNNEI. The V end was cut by 3 bases, the J end by 0 bases, with 9 bases between. The CDR3 has 15 residues. CDR3 sequence reads: CASSEWRGSGNTIYF. The CDR3 DNA reads as TGTGCCAGCAGTGAGTGGCGCGGCTCTGGAAACACCATATATTTT.

The chain is built from TRBV25-1 and TRBJ1-1, with unresolved D. V was pared by 7 bases and J by 2 bases, with 11 bases between. This CDR3 has 13 amino acids. CDR1 is MGHDK, CDR2 SYGVNS, per germline. Here the CDR3 DNA reads TGTGCCAGCACGGAGAGACTTAACACTGAAGCTTTCTTT. Translated, it gives CASTERLNTEAFF.

This sequence joins TRBV11-2 and TRBJ1-1; D not certain. V was clipped by 5 bases and J by 0 bases, with 10 bases between them. This CDR3 has 14 amino acids. The germline CDR1 and CDR2 sequences are SGHAT and FQNNGV. CDR3: CASSTSSMNTEAFF. The CDR3 bases are TGTGCCAGCAGCACTTCGTCAATGAACACTGAAGCTTTCTTT.

This clone appeared a few times. J is TRBJ1-2 and V is TRBV7-9; D might be TRBD1 (5 bases). Germline V CDR1 and CDR2: SEHNR, FQNEAQ (reference sequence). The CDR3 runs 14 residues. Trimming cost V 4 bases and J 8 bases, with 17 bases left between them. The CDR3 region is CASSSTGLHSGYTF. The CDR3 nucleotides are TGTGCCAGCAGCTCAACGGGACTCCACTCGGGCTACACCTTC.

The table lists this clone with a count of one. The gene calls are TRBV6-4 and TRBJ2-5; D unresolved. Germline CDR1 MRHNA, CDR2 SNTAGT. Trimming cost V 6 bases and J 3 bases, with 8 bases left between them. The CDR3 consists of 12 residues. This CDR3 is CASRGKEETQYF. The CDR3, as DNA: TGTGCCAGCAGGGGAAAGGAAGAGACCCAGTACTTC.

The chain joins TRBV7-9 to TRBJ2-3; D is uncertain. CDR1 and CDR2 (germline): SEHNR, FQNEAQ (reference sequence). This CDR3 contains 15 residues. Trimming took 2 bases from V and 2 from J, leaving 11 bases between them. The CDR3 sequence is CASSLRASNTDTQYF. CDR3 bases: TGTGCCAGCAGCTTAAGAGCCAGCAACACAGATACGCAGTATTTT.

CDR3 loop: CASSLDRWATEAFF. For the CDR3, the DNA is TGTGCCAGCAGCCTGGACAGGTGGGCCACTGAAGCTTTCTTT. V gene TRBV27 combines with J gene TRBJ1-1, with 7 bases lining up with TRBD1. This CDR3 region has 14 residues. V trimming: 6 bases; J trimming: 4 bases; junction bases outside the gene matches: 8. Per germline, CDR1 MNHEY and CDR2 SMNVEV (reference sequence).

This chain links TRBV5-1 with TRBJ2-3; 9 bases line up with TRBD1. Germline V gene sequence: CDR1 SGHRS, CDR2 YFSETQ. With 3 bases clipped from V and 1 base from J, the junction kept 3 bases outside the gene matches. The CDR3 length is 15 residues. The CDR3 loop reads CASSSGQGGTDTQYF. The CDR3, as DNA: TGCGCCAGCAGCTCGGGACAGGGTGGCACAGATACGCAGTATTTT.

This chain uses TRBV15 with TRBJ2-3, with a tentative D call TRBD2 (6 bases). The CDR3 sequence is 14 residues long. With 0 bases removed from V and 5 bases from J, the gap between germline ends came to 9 bases. CDR1 and CDR2 from the germline V gene are LNHNV and YYDKDF (reference sequence). The CDR3 spells CATSRDGGGDTQYF. DNA for the CDR3: TGTGCCACCAGCAGAGACGGGGGAGGAGATACGCAGTATTTT.

The V call is TRBV4-1, the J call TRBJ2-1, with 7 bases aligning to TRBD1. The CDR3 totals 13 residues. Germline CDR1 is MGHRA and CDR2 is YSYEKL. The ends lost 4 bases at V and 6 bases at J; junction bases unmatched: 3. The CDR3 sequence is CASSRTGVNEQFF. The DNA for the CDR3 is TGCGCCAGCAGCCGCACAGGGGTCAATGAGCAGTTCTTC.

The chain employs TRBV5-4 and TRBJ2-1; no firm D call. Trimming shortened V by 1 base and J by 7 bases, and 15 bases separated the two germline ends. This CDR3 is built from 15 residues. Germline loops: CDR1 SGHNT, CDR2 YYREEE (reference sequence). The CDR3: CASSLILSGGNEQFF. The CDR3 coding sequence is TGTGCCAGCAGCTTGATTTTATCGGGTGGGAATGAGCAGTTCTTC.

This chain connects TRBV4-1 to TRBJ2-1; 9 positions agree with TRBD1. Germline V gene data show CDR1 as MGHRA and CDR2 as YSYEKL. Trimming removed 5 bases from V and 3 bases from J; junction bases left unmatched: 5. The CDR3 runs 15 residues. CDR3: CASSAGTGNYNEQFF. The CDR3 DNA is TGCGCCAGCAGCGCCGGGACAGGGAACTACAATGAGCAGTTCTTC.

This sequence joins TRBV13 and TRBJ2-2, with TRBD2 as a possible D gene (6 bases). Deletions cut 4 bases from V and 1 base from J, with 10 bases between. This CDR3 region has 15 residues. The V gene's germline CDR1 is PRHDT and CDR2 FYEKMQ (reference sequence). The CDR3 DNA follows: TGTGCCAGCAGCTCCGGGACTGTGAACACCGGGGAGCTGTTTTTT. As protein: CASSSGTVNTGELFF.

The rearrangement uses TRBV7-9 and TRBJ2-3; TRBD2 might be the D (5 bases). This CDR3 is built from 15 residues. Germline-derived CDR1 and CDR2 are SEHNR and FQNEAQ (reference sequence). V was cut by 5 bases and J by 2 bases, with 14 bases left in between. CDR3 sequence: CASSREGFTTDTQYF. The CDR3 nucleotides read TGTGCCAGCAGCCGAGAGGGTTTCACCACAGATACGCAGTATTTT. Looking up the rest from reference TRBV7-9 and TRBJ2-3 gives the full variable domain: DTGVSQNPRHKITKRGQNVTFRCDPISEHNRLYWYRQTLGQGPEFLTYFQNEAQLEKSRLLSDRFSAERPKGSFSTLEIQRTEQGDSAMYLCASSREGFTTDTQYFGPGTRLTVL.

The chain employs TRBV7-9 and TRBJ1-2, with D uncertain. CDR3 length: 13 residues. V gave up 4 bases and J gave up 0 bases, with 6 bases separating them. Germline lookup yields CDR1 SEHNR and CDR2 FQNEAQ (reference sequence). The CDR3 region is CASSSASNYGYTF. The CDR3 DNA sequence: TGTGCCAGCAGCTCGGCGTCTAACTATGGCTACACCTTC.

The rearrangement joins TRBV10-2 to TRBJ1-2; D gene unclear. The V gene lost 4 bases and the J gene lost 7 bases, with 16 bases spanning the gap. The CDR3 is 14 residues long. Germline V gene sequence: CDR1 WSHSY, CDR2 SAAADI. The CDR3 loop is CASSVWQSGSGYTF. In DNA, the CDR3 is TGCGCCAGCAGTGTTTGGCAGAGCGGTAGTGGCTACACCTTC.